The entry below describes one T cell receptor (beta chain). The CDR3 covers 16 residues. CDR1 MNHEY and CDR2 SVGAGI come from the germline V gene. After removal of 4 bases from V and 6 bases from J, the junction contained 6 bases not matched to a gene. RNA transcripts yielded amplified TCR beta CDR3 regions. An initial RT-PCR round employing HTBI primers preceded a second-round multiplex PCR. TCRdb independently ran MiXCR on the multiplex PCR reads; one entry per CDR3 protein. The table records approximately 500,000 distinct CDR3 sequences, approximately 15% of them present only once. This sample is part of a study of Graves' ophthalmopathy and Graves' hyperthyroidism. Excluded: other autoimmune disease, uncontrolled infection, pregnancy or lactation.

The J gene is TRBJ2-2, the V gene TRBV6-5; 12 bases are a match to TRBD1. Source material: blood. The receptor was derived from a woman in her 30s with Graves' ophthalmopathy. In nucleotides, the CDR3 is TGTGCCAGCAGTTTGGCCGGGACAGGGGGCTCCGGGGAGCTGTTTTTT. This translates into CASSLAGTGGSGELFF.